One sample yielded the 14 T cell receptor beta chains listed below, sequenced in a study of blood T cell repertoires in COVID-19. Clones were sequenced by immunoSEQ multiplex PCR, and TCRdb holds only the in-frame ones, with some missing. Altogether a few hundred thousand clones are present, less than 90% being singletons, with the ten largest covering 1%. Specimen: PBMCs or T cells enriched from blood (not recorded which). Every receptor here comes from a young woman who had recovered from COVID-19.

The chain carries TRBV10-3 and TRBJ2-1; 9 bases line up with TRBD2. The germline V gene has CDR1 ENHRY and CDR2 SYGVKD. The CDR3 sequence is 16 residues long. V lost 3 bases, J lost 3 bases, and 6 bases stayed unmatched. DNA of the CDR3: TGTGCCATCAGTGACCCGAGCGGGGGGTTCTACAATGAGCAGTTCTTC. Translated, it gives CAISDPSGGFYNEQFF.

The table lists this clone with a count of one. The gene calls are TRBV7-2 and TRBJ1-1; D remains unclear. Germline CDR1 is SGHTA and CDR2 is FQGNSA. The CDR3 extends over 10 amino acids. V lost 6 bases and J lost 11, with 10 bases in between. The CDR3 bases are TGTGCCAGCAGAAACTCACGGGCTTTCTTT. It encodes CASRNSRAFF.

The genes are TRBV6-2 or TRBV6-3 and TRBJ1-2; 7 bases fit TRBD1. With V trimmed by 5 bases and J by 6 bases, 9 bases remained unmatched. CDR1 is MNHEY and CDR2 is SVGEGT in the germline V gene. CDR3 length: 14 amino acids. The CDR3 is CASSVRQGRNGYTF. The CDR3 nucleotides are TGTGCCAGCAGTGTCCGACAGGGTCGGAATGGCTACACCTTC.

The chain combines TRBV6-1 with TRBJ2-4; a weak D match, TRBD1 (5 bases). This CDR3 has 17 amino acids. Germline V gives CDR1 MNHNS, CDR2 SASEGT. Trimming shortened V by 1 base and J by 4 bases, and 17 bases separated the two germline ends. Written as DNA, the CDR3 is TGTGCCAGCAGTGAAGAAGGGTGGGAACAGGCAAAAAACATTCAGTACTTC. Protein product: CASSEEGWEQAKNIQYF.

The chain recombines TRBV7-9 with TRBJ2-3; TRBD2 agrees at 8 bases. V lost 2 bases, J lost 4 bases, and 8 bases stayed unmatched. CDR1 is SEHNR and CDR2 is FQNEAQ in the germline V gene (reference sequence). The CDR3 has 16 amino acids. The CDR3 loop reads CASSLRAGEGSDTQYF. Written as DNA, the CDR3 is TGTGCCAGCAGCTTAAGAGCGGGGGAGGGGTCAGATACGCAGTATTTT. The full variable domain, its missing parts supplied by reference TRBV7-9 and TRBJ2-3, is DTGVSQNPRHKITKRGQNVTFRCDPISEHNRLYWYRQTLGQGPEFLTYFQNEAQLEKSRLLSDRFSAERPKGSFSTLEIQRTEQGDSAMYLCASSLRAGEGSDTQYFGPGTRLTVL.

The rearrangement joins TRBV11-2 to TRBJ2-1; TRBD1 matches 10 bases. Germline assignment: CDR1 SGHAT and CDR2 FQNNGV. This CDR3 is 15 amino acids long. The V gene end was trimmed by 5 bases and the J gene end by 8 bases; junction bases not matched to a gene: 9. The CDR3 protein is CASSPPGQGGYEQFF. The CDR3 DNA sequence: TGTGCCAGCAGCCCCCCCGGACAGGGGGGATATGAGCAGTTCTTC. Looking up the rest from reference TRBV11-2 and TRBJ2-1 gives the full variable domain: EAGVAQSPRYKIIEKRQSVAFWCNPISGHATLYWYQQILGQGPKLLIQFQNNGVVDDSQLPKDRFSAERLKGVDSTLKIQPAKLEDSAVYLCASSPPGQGGYEQFFGPGTRLTVL.

The V call is TRBV5-1, the J call TRBJ2-7; weak D call: TRBD1 (6 bases). The germline V and J ends were trimmed by 2 bases and 3 bases, with 9 bases remaining between them. Per the germline V gene, CDR1 is SGHRS and CDR2 is YFSETQ. The CDR3 covers 13 residues. The CDR3 here is CASSLTRGYEQYF. As DNA, the CDR3 is TGCGCCAGCAGCTTAACCAGGGGCTACGAGCAGTACTTC.

The chain uses TRBV6-5 and TRBJ1-1; TRBD1 agrees at 8 bases. This CDR3 is built from 13 residues. Germline V gene lookup returns CDR1 MNHEY and CDR2 SVGAGI. Trimming removed 6 bases from V and 6 bases from J; junction bases left unmatched: 6. The CDR3 loop is CASRRTGRSEAFF. CDR3 DNA sequence: TGTGCCAGCAGGAGGACAGGGAGGTCTGAAGCTTTCTTT.

The chain combines TRBV7-9 with TRBJ1-6; 9 bases agree with TRBD1. Unmatched junction bases numbered 8, after V lost 5 bases and J lost 9 bases. The CDR3 runs 15 residues. From germline, CDR1 is SEHNR and CDR2 FQNEAQ (reference sequence). The CDR3 coding sequence is TGTGCCAGCAGCCCCGCCGGACAGGGGATTTCACCCCTCCACTTT. Its protein is CASSPAGQGISPLHF.

The chain has TRBV5-1 and TRBJ2-7, with 12 positions matching TRBD1. Germline CDR1 SGHRS, CDR2 YFSETQ. V lost 3 bases, J lost 4 bases, and 17 bases stayed unmatched. The CDR3 is 19 amino acids. The CDR3 bases are TGCGCCAGCAGCTCACCGGGACAGGGGGCCCCACTGATGATTTACGAGCAGTACTTC. Its protein is CASSSPGQGAPLMIYEQYF. Full variable domain (remainder filled in from reference TRBV5-1 and TRBJ2-7): KAGVTQTPRYLIKTRGQQVTLSCSPISGHRSVSWYQQTPGQGLQFLFEYFSETQRNKGNFPGRFSGRQFSNSRSEMNVSTLELGDSALYLCASSSPGQGAPLMIYEQYFGPGTRLTVT.

CDR3 DNA sequence: TGTGCCAGCAGTGAAAAATTAGAGTATGGCTACACCTTC. Amino acid sequence: CASSEKLEYGYTF. The J gene is TRBJ1-2, the V gene TRBV25-1; the D is unclear. Germline CDR1 reads MGHDK; CDR2 reads SYGVNS. This CDR3 has 13 residues. The ends were cut back, 2 bases at V and 5 bases at J, with 9 bases in the middle.

The V and J genes are TRBV28 and TRBJ1-3; 8 bases map to TRBD1. The CDR3 extends over 16 amino acids. V dropped 3 bases and J dropped 1; count of bases not matched to a gene: 5. Germline CDR1 reads MDHEN; CDR2 reads SYDVKM. The CDR3 region has the DNA TGTGCCAGCAGTTTGGGCAGGGGGCGTTCTGGAAACACCATATATTTT. Protein: CASSLGRGRSGNTIYF.

The chain joins TRBV28 to TRBJ1-4; TRBD1 might be the D (5 bases). V shed 10 bases and J shed 3 bases, with 9 bases lying between them. In germline, CDR1 is MDHEN, CDR2 SYDVKM. The CDR3 sequence is 12 residues long. The CDR3 nucleotides are TGTGCCACCGGGGGTGCTAATGAAAAACTGTTTTTT. It encodes CATGGANEKLFF. The full variable domain, in which reference TRBV28 and TRBJ1-4 provide the parts outside the CDR3, is DVKVTQSSRYLVKRTGEKVFLECVQDMDHENMFWYRQDPGLGLRLIYFSYDVKMKEKGDIPEGYSVSREKKERFSLILESASTNQTSMYLCATGGANEKLFFGSGTQLSVL.

J is TRBJ2-1 and V is TRBV3-1 (or the pseudogene TRBV3-2); unclear D gene. Trimming took 4 bases from V and 5 from J, leaving 15 bases between them. The CDR3 covers 15 residues. CDR1 is LGHDT and CDR2 is YNNKEL in the germline V gene (reference sequence). For the CDR3, the DNA is TGTGCCAGCAGCCTTGGCCGCGGCATGCACAATGAGCAGTTCTTC. Protein product: CASSLGRGMHNEQFF.